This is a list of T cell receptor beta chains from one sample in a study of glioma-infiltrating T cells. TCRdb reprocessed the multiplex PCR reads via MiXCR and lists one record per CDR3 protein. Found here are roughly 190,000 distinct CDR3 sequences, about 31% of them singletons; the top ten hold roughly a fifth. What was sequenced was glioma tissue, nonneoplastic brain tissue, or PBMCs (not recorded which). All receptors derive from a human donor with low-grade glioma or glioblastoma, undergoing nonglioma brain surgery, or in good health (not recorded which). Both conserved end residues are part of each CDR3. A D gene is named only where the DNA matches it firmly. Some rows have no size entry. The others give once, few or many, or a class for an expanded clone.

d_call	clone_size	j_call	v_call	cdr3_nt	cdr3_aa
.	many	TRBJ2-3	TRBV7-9	TGTGCCAGCAGCTTAGTACAGGTCACAGATACGCAGTATTTT	CASSLVQVTDTQYF
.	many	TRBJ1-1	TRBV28	TGTGCCAGCAGTCCATACCGGGCAGGCTATGAAGCTTTCTTT	CASSPYRAGYEAFF
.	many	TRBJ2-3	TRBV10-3	TGTGCCATCAGTGACAACGCGGGACTCACAGATACGCAGTATTTT	CAISDNAGLTDTQYF
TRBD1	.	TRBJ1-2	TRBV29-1	TGCAGCGTTGAAAGGACAGAGGGGGCCTATGGCTACACCTTC	CSVERTEGAYGYTF
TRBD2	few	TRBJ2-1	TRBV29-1	TGCAGCGTTGATCAGCGGGATAACAATGAGCAGTTCTTC	CSVDQRDNNEQFF
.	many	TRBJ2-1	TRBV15	TGTGCCACCAGCAGAGGTCCCGCGAGCGTTGAGCAGTTCTTC	CATSRGPASVEQFF
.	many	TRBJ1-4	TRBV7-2	TGTGCCAGCAGCTTAGAGTGGGGTAATGAAAAACTGTTTTTT	CASSLEWGNEKLFF
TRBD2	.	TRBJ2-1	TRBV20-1	TGCAGTGCTAGACCGGGCCTAGCGGCGTACAATGAGCAGTTCTTC	CSARPGLAAYNEQFF
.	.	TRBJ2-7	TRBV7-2	TGTGCCAGCAGCTTAGGAGCTGAGGACTACTGGCAGTACTTC	CASSLGAEDYWQYF
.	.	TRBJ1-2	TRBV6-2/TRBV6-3	TGTGCCAGCATTTCCATACACTATGGATACCCCTTC	CASISIHYGYPF
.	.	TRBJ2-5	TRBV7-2	TGTGCCAGCAGCTTAGCGGGCAGGGGTTCTACCACAGAGACCCAGTACTTC	CASSLAGRGSTTETQYF
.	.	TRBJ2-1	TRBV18	TGTGCCAGCTCGCGAGATACGTGGGGCTCCTACAATGAGCAGTTCTTC	CASSRDTWGSYNEQFF
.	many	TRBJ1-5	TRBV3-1	TGTGCCAGCAGTCTTACAGACGATCAGCCCCAGCATTTT	CASSLTDDQPQHF
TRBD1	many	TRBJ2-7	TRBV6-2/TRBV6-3	TGTGCCAGCATCGATCCGGGACAGGGTCGGTACGAGCAGTACTTC	CASIDPGQGRYEQYF
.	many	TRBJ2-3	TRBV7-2	TGTGCCAGCAGCTTCGACAGGAGCACAGATACGCAGTATTTT	CASSFDRSTDTQYF
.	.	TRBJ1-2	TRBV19	TGTGCCAGTAGTCGGGATGCCCACTATGGCTACACCTTT	CASSRDAHYGYTF
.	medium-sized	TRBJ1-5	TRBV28	TGTGCCAGCAGTACCCGACAGGCTAACCAGCATTTT	CASSTRQANQHF
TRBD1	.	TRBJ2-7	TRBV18	TGTGCCAGCTCACCACCGCGACAGGGTAACGAGCAGTACTTC	CASSPPRQGNEQYF
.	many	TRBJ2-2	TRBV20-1	TGCAGTGCTAGAGAGGTCCTAACCGGGGAGCTGTTTTTT	CSAREVLTGELFF
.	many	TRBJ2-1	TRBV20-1	TGCAGTGCTCTCGGTTCTCGAAGCTCCTACAATGAGCAGTTCTTC	CSALGSRSSYNEQFF
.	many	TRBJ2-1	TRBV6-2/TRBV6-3	TGTGCCAGCAGTCTTCGTAGCCATGAGCAGTTCTTC	CASSLRSHEQFF
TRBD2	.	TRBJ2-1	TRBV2	TGTGCCAGCAGTCCTAGGACTAGCAGCTACAATGAGCAGTTCTTC	CASSPRTSSYNEQFF
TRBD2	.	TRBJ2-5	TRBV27	TGCGCCAGCAGTCGTGGCGGGAGGGCGGAGACCGAGTACTTC	CASSRGGRAETEYF